This is a list of T cell receptor beta chains from one sample in a study of beta chain features in type 1 diabetes. Repertoires were generated with immunoSEQ multiplex PCR, while TCRdb's copy carries only in-frame clones and drops some. The sample holds about 360,000 clones, around 13% seen once. The specimen sequenced was naive CD4+ T cells from blood. The receptors were sampled from a man between 18 and 35 years old in good health. CDR3s include the opening cysteine and the closing phenylalanine or tryptophan. A D gene is named only where the DNA matches it firmly. Some rows mark clone size as missing; the rest say once, few, many or name a class of expanded clone.

NA TRBJ2-3 TRBV30 NA CAWSEPGADTQYF TGTGCCTGGAGTGAACCCGGGGCAGATACGCAGTATTTT
NA TRBJ1-5 TRBV11-2 NA CASSPRLDQPQHF TGTGCCAGCAGCCCGCGTTTGGATCAGCCCCAGCATTTT
NA TRBJ2-7 TRBV9 NA CASSVLAAGEQYF TGTGCCAGCAGCGTATTAGCGGCGGGCGAGCAGTACTTC
NA TRBJ1-4 TRBV6-5 TRBD1 CASSSPGTGSEKLFF TGTGCCAGCAGTAGTCCCGGGACAGGGAGTGAAAAACTGTTTTTT
few TRBJ2-1 TRBV7-2 TRBD2 CASTLASGYNEQFF TGTGCCAGCACCCTCGCTAGCGGGTACAATGAGCAGTTCTTC
few TRBJ2-1 TRBV30 TRBD1 CAWSGPTGGTEQFF TGTGCCTGGAGTGGCCCGACAGGGGGCACTGAGCAGTTCTTC
NA TRBJ1-2 TRBV30 NA CAWSVLQDSGYTF TGTGCCTGGAGTGTACTTCAGGACAGTGGCTACACCTTC
few TRBJ2-3 TRBV19 TRBD2 CASSPSSSGGGYTQYF TGTGCCAGTAGCCCATCGTCTAGCGGGGGCGGATATACGCAGTATTTT
NA TRBJ2-7 TRBV28 NA CATAQESYEQYF TGTGCCACCGCACAGGAGTCTTACGAGCAGTACTTC
NA TRBJ2-7 TRBV28 TRBD1 CASSLSRTGGDEQYF TGTGCCAGCAGTTTATCTCGGACAGGGGGGGACGAGCAGTACTTC
NA TRBJ2-5 TRBV7-6 TRBD2 CASSRGTSGRMKAETQYF TGTGCCAGCAGCCGCGGAACTAGCGGGAGGATGAAGGCGGAGACCCAGTACTTC
few TRBJ2-5 TRBV9 TRBD2 CASSVAGGQETQYF TGTGCCAGCAGCGTAGCGGGGGGCCAAGAGACCCAGTACTTC